This T cell receptor (beta chain) was recovered during a study of OX40 agonist ivuxolimab in advanced cancers. Study-level information: The study treated patients with ivuxolimab, an agonistic anti-OX40 (CD134) antibody. From 23 to 79 years was the age range, with a mean of roughly 64 years, and nearly 85% were male. Study-level results: Some nonresponders likewise displayed low normalized T-cell clonal expansion. Blood T cells, both CD4+ and CD8+, expanded clonally by week 6 at 0.1 to 3.0 mg/kg.

TCRdb's copy holds only in-frame clones and misses some; the assay was immunoSEQ multiplex PCR. This table holds 98,000 or so clones, approximately 91% found once. As regards this clone: Antigen unknown.

The V end was cut by 2 bases, the J end by 4 bases, with 9 bases between. The CDR3 sequence is 14 residues long. Germline lookup yields CDR1 MDHEN and CDR2 SYDVKM. This clonotype originated in an adult with an advanced solid tumor such as melanoma, head and neck, liver or kidney cancer. The chain recombines TRBV28 with TRBJ1-5; the D is unclear. The material sequenced was CD4+ or CD8+ T cells sorted from blood, taken in a trial of the OX40 agonist ivuxolimab. The CDR3 DNA follows: TGTGCCAGCAGTTTAGGGTCACTAAATCAGCCCCAGCATTTT. This sequence encodes CASSLGSLNQPQHF.